This TCR beta chain came from a study of T cells after yellow fever vaccination. This clonotype has only a few counts. This CDR3 comprises 15 residues. Between the trimmed V and J ends, which lost 4 bases and 5 bases, there was a span of 17 bases. The germline V gene has CDR1 SGHTA and CDR2 FQGNSA. TCRdb re-called the 5' RACE reads with MiXCR, one entry per CDR3 protein. This table holds about 340,000 distinct CDR3 sequences, approximately 9% found once. This sequence joins TRBV7-2 and TRBJ1-1; no clear D. The TCR was taken from a man aged 18 to 29 who received the YFV17D yellow fever vaccine. The source material was PBMCs, sampled on the day of the first yellow fever vaccination. The CDR3 nucleotides read TGTGCCAGCAGCTCCAGTGGTTTAGGGCAAACTGAAGCTTTCTTT. Protein product: CASSSSGLGQTEAFF.